Each of the 13 T cell receptor beta chains below was sequenced from the same sample in a study of T-cell memory formation after mild COVID-19. From the 5' RACE reads, TCRdb called clonotypes with MiXCR, one entry per CDR3 protein. The data contain 150,000 to 200,000 distinct CDR3 sequences, 20% to 25% of them singletons. Material: PBMCs or a T cell subset sorted from them (not recorded which). The origin of the receptors is an adult woman who had mild COVID-19 (a few samples of this study predate the infection). Cell type and time point are not known.

This chain links TRBV7-8 with TRBJ2-2; D might be TRBD2 (5 bases). Germline V gene sequence: CDR1 SGHVS, CDR2 FQNEAQ. V was clipped by 10 bases and J by 0 bases, with 9 bases between them. The CDR3 extends over 13 amino acids. The chain's CDR3 is CATTDSNTGELFF. In nucleotides, the CDR3 is TGTGCCACCACGGACTCGAACACCGGGGAGCTGTTTTTT.

CDR3 nucleotide sequence: TGTGCCGCTCCGGACAGCATGAACACTGAAGCTTTCTTT. Its translation is CAAPDSMNTEAFF. J is TRBJ1-1 and V is TRBV30; tentatively, D is TRBD1 (6 bases). The germline V gene has CDR1 GTSNPN and CDR2 SVGIG (reference sequence). The CDR3 runs to 13 residues. Trimming left V 8 bases short and J 0 bases short, with 13 bases between.

In its sample, this clonotype was seen a few times. The J gene is TRBJ2-1, the V gene TRBV7-6; 9 positions agree with TRBD2. The J segment lost 8 bases and the V segment lost 1 base, leaving 6 bases of the junction unmatched. CDR1 and CDR2 (germline): SGHVS, FNYEAQ. The CDR3 covers 15 residues. The CDR3 bases are TGTGCCAGCAGCTTAGAAAGCGGGAGGTCCTATGAGCAGTTCTTC. It codes for CASSLESGRSYEQFF.

The chain couples TRBV9 to TRBJ2-1; 9 bases fit TRBD2. Trimming at V came to 4 bases and at J to 9 bases, leaving 5 bases not matched to a gene. CDR3 length: 13 amino acids. The germline V gene encodes CDR1 SGDLS and CDR2 YYNGEE. The CDR3 reads CASSPQREVEQFF. The CDR3 bases are TGTGCCAGCAGCCCTCAGCGGGAGGTTGAGCAGTTCTTC.

The gene calls are TRBV7-8 and TRBJ2-3; no clear D gene. The germline V gene encodes CDR1 SGHVS and CDR2 FQNEAQ. Trimming removed 3 bases from V and 5 bases from J, with 18 bases in between. This CDR3 contains 16 residues. Here the CDR3 DNA reads TGTGCCAGCAGCTTTAGGCTTCCCCCTTTGGAAGATACGCAGTATTTT. It encodes CASSFRLPPLEDTQYF.

This clonotype was picked up one time. The chain recombines TRBV6-6 with TRBJ1-5, with TRBD1 identical over 7 bases. This CDR3 region has 15 residues. The V gene end was trimmed by 8 bases and the J gene end by 4 bases; junction bases not matched to a gene: 11. CDR1 and CDR2 from the germline V gene are MNHNY and SVGAGI (reference sequence). CDR3 amino acids: CASEDRYSMNQPQHF. As DNA, the CDR3 is TGTGCCAGCGAGGACAGGTATAGCATGAATCAGCCCCAGCATTTT.

This clonotype was detected once. The chain couples TRBV19 to TRBJ1-2; 10 bases are shared with TRBD1. Losses at the gene ends were 3 bases for V and 3 bases for J; bases not matched to a gene: 1. From germline, CDR1 is LNHDA and CDR2 SQIVND (reference sequence). This CDR3 has 14 amino acids. The CDR3 nucleotides read TGTGCCAGTAGTATCGGACAGGGGGACTATGGCTACACCTTC. Residues: CASSIGQGDYGYTF.

This clonotype was seen many times. The gene calls are TRBV27 and TRBJ2-7; D remains unclear. The length of the CDR3 is 12 residues. Trimming cost V 6 bases and J 2 bases, with 8 bases left between them. Germline lookup yields CDR1 MNHEY and CDR2 SMNVEV (reference sequence). The CDR3 region is CASSQAPYEQYF. CDR3 DNA sequence: TGTGCCAGCAGCCAGGCCCCCTACGAGCAGTACTTC.

CDR3 amino acids: CASSLGRLNQPQHF. The DNA for the CDR3 is TGTGCCAGCAGTTTAGGGCGGCTCAATCAGCCCCAGCATTTT. This rearrangement joins TRBV12-3 or TRBV12-4 to TRBJ1-5; D ambiguous. CDR3 length: 14 amino acids. Between the trimmed V and J ends, which lost 1 base and 3 bases, there was a span of 7 bases.

The chain employs TRBV12-3 or TRBV12-4 and TRBJ2-3, with D unclear. The V and J ends lost 9 bases and 4 bases respectively, with 17 bases between them. The CDR3 sequence is 14 residues long. CDR3 protein: CASTDPGQADTQYF. CDR3 DNA: TGTGCCAGTACCGACCCCGGGCAGGCAGATACGCAGTATTTT.

V gene TRBV7-3 combines with J gene TRBJ1-1; possible D gene TRBD1, 6 bases. Germline lookup yields CDR1 SGHTA and CDR2 FQGTGA. This CDR3 is built from 14 residues. The ends were cut back, 4 bases at V and 3 bases at J, with 12 bases in the middle. The CDR3 loop reads CASSSRGLDTEAFF. DNA for the CDR3: TGTGCCAGCAGCTCCAGGGGCTTGGACACTGAAGCTTTCTTT.

This clonotype was found once. This chain joins TRBV2 and TRBJ2-2, with 8 nucleotides matching TRBD2. Germline lookup yields CDR1 SNHLY and CDR2 FYNNEI. The V gene end was trimmed by 8 bases and the J gene end by 5 bases; junction bases not matched to a gene: 1. The CDR3 loop spans 12 amino acids. The CDR3 region is CASERGTGELFF. CDR3 nucleotide sequence: TGTGCCAGCGAGCGGGGGACCGGGGAGCTGTTTTTT.

The V and J genes are TRBV5-6 and TRBJ2-2; D might be TRBD1 (5 bases). Germline CDR1 reads SGHDT; CDR2 reads YYEEEE. Trimming removed 0 bases from V and 3 bases from J, with 18 bases in between. This CDR3 is built from 18 residues. The CDR3 sequence: CASSLDPNHLRDTGELFF. CDR3 nucleotides: TGTGCCAGCAGCTTGGACCCCAACCACCTCAGGGACACCGGGGAGCTGTTTTTT.